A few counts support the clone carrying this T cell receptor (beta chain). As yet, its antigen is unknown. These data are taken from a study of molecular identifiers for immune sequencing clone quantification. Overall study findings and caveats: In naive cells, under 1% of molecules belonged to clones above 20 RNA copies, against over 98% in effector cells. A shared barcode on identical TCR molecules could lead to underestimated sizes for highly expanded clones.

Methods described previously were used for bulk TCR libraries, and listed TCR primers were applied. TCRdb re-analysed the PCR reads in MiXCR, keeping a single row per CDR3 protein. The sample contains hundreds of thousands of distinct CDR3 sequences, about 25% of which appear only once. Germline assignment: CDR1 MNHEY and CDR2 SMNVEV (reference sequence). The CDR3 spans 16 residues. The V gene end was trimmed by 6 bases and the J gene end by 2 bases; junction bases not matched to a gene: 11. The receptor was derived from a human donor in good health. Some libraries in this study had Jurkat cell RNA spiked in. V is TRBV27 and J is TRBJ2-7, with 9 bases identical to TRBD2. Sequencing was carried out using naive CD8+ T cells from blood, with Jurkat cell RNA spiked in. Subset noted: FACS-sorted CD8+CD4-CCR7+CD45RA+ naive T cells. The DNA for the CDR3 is TGTGCCAGCAGCTCTCTCGGGGTAGCGGGAGCCTACGAGCAGTACTTC. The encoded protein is CASSSLGVAGAYEQYF.